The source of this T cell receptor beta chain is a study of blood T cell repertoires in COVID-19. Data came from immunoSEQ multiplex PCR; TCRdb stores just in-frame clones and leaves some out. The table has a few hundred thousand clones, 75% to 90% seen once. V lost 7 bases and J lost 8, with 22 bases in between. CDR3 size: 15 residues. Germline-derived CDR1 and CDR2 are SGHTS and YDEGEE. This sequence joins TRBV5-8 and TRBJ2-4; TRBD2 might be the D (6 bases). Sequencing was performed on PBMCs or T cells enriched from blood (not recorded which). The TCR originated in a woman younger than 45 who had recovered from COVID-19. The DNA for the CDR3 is TGTGCCAGCTGGCCTCGGGAGAGGGGCAGCGACATTCAGTACTTC. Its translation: CASWPRERGSDIQYF.